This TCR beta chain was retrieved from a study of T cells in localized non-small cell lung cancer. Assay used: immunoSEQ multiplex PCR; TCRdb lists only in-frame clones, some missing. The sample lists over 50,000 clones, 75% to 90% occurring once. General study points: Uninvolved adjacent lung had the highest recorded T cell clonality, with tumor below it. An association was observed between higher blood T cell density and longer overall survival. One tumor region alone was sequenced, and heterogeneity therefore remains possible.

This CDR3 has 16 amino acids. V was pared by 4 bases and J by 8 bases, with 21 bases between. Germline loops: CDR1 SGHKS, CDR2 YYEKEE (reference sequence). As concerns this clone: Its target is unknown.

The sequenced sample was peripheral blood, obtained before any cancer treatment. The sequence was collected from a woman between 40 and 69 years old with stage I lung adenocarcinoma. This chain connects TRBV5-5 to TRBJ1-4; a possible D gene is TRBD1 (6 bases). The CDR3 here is CASSRLEWGATEKLFF. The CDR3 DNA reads TGTGCCAGCAGCCGGCTTGAGTGGGGGGCTACGGAAAAACTGTTTTTT.